Listed below are T cell receptor beta chains from one sample, sequenced in a study of patients and donors after allogeneic stem cell transplantation. Using its own MiXCR run on the RT-PCR reads, TCRdb lists one record per CDR3 protein. The table shows about a million distinct CDR3 sequences, with 15% to 20% occurring only once. The material sequenced was blood, either unsorted or a sorted T cell fraction (not recorded which). The origin of the receptors is a human donor who was either an allogeneic HSCT recipient or a stem cell or donor lymphocyte infusion donor (not recorded which). It is not recorded whose cells these are; they may come from a transplant donor. Each CDR3 is given with its conserved first and last residue. D genes are given only for firm matches. Size is omitted from some rows. Given values are once, few, many or a class for expanded clones.

CDR3nt	CDR3aa	d_gene	abundance	v_gene	j_gene
TGCGCCAGCAGCCAAGATGGTTGGGGGAAGCCCAATCAGCCCCAGCATTTT	CASSQDGWGKPNQPQHF	.	many	TRBV4-3	TRBJ1-5
TGTGCCAGCAGTTCCCCTGGGACTAGCAAACTGGGAGGGGATACGCAGTATTTT	CASSSPGTSKLGGDTQYF	TRBD2	few	TRBV6-5	TRBJ2-3
TGCAGTGCGGGTTGGGACAGGGCGAAGAAAAGCAATCAGCCCCAGCATTTT	CSAGWDRAKKSNQPQHF	TRBD1	few	TRBV20-1	TRBJ1-5
TGCAGTGCTAGATTGGGGGGGACTAGCGGATCCAATGAGCAGTTCTTC	CSARLGGTSGSNEQFF	TRBD2	few	TRBV20-1	TRBJ2-1
TGCAGCGTTGAAGATGCAGTCCAAGAGACCCAGTACTTC	CSVEDAVQETQYF	.	.	TRBV29-1	TRBJ2-5
TGCGCCAGCAGCTTGGGGGCTCTCCGGGACAATGAGCAGTTCTTC	CASSLGALRDNEQFF	.	.	TRBV5-1	TRBJ2-1
TGTGCCAGCGGGGGGAAGGATACGCAGTATTTT	CASGGKDTQYF	.	.	TRBV12-3/TRBV12-4	TRBJ2-3
TGTGCCAGCAGTCCGGGACTAGCGGGAGGGCAAGGTGAGCAGTACTTC	CASSPGLAGGQGEQYF	TRBD2	once	TRBV27	TRBJ2-7
TGTGCCAGCAGCGCCGAGGGTCAGGGGAATGAAAAACTGTTTTTT	CASSAEGQGNEKLFF	.	few	TRBV9	TRBJ1-4
TGTGCCAGCAGCCAAGATCAGGGCAGCGGGGTCTTGGATGAGCAGTTCTTC	CASSQDQGSGVLDEQFF	TRBD2	.	TRBV14	TRBJ2-1
TGCGCCAGCAGCTTGGGGGGGGAAAGGGGCCAGCCCCAGCATTTT	CASSLGGERGQPQHF	.	.	TRBV5-1	TRBJ1-5
TGCAGTGCTATACGACTAGCGGAAATCCAAGAGACCCAGTACTTC	CSAIRLAEIQETQYF	TRBD2	.	TRBV20-1	TRBJ2-5
TGTGCCAGCAGTTCGACAGGAGGCTATGGCTACACCTTC	CASSSTGGYGYTF	.	many	TRBV7-3	TRBJ1-2
TGTGCCAGCAGTGGGGCAGATACGCAGTATTTT	CASSGADTQYF	.	many	TRBV12-3/TRBV12-4	TRBJ2-3
TGTGCCAGCAGTTTATTATTGGGGTCCAAGCAGTTCTTC	CASSLLLGSKQFF	.	.	TRBV12-3/TRBV12-4	TRBJ2-1
TGTGCCAGCATGGAGGGCTACGAGCAGTACTTC	CASMEGYEQYF	.	.	TRBV2	TRBJ2-7
TGCAGTGCTGGGGACTCTAGCAATCAGCCCCAGCATTTT	CSAGDSSNQPQHF	.	few	TRBV20-1	TRBJ1-5
TGTGCCAGCTTCCAGCGGGAGGTTGGCAATACGCAGTATTTT	CASFQREVGNTQYF	TRBD2	few	TRBV12-3/TRBV12-4	TRBJ2-3
TGCAGTGCTAGGGGGAGGACTAGCGGGAGCACAGATACGCAGTATTTT	CSARGRTSGSTDTQYF	TRBD2	few	TRBV20-1	TRBJ2-3
TGTGCCAGCAGGTTTGGGGCTAGCAATCAGCCCCAGCATTTT	CASRFGASNQPQHF	.	many	TRBV12-3/TRBV12-4	TRBJ1-5
TGTGCCAGCAGCCAAATCTTGGGACCTTTCAGGGAGACCCAGTACTTC	CASSQILGPFRETQYF	.	few	TRBV7-8	TRBJ2-5
TGTGCCAGCGTGCCTGGACAGGGGGCGAGAGAAAAACTGTTTTTT	CASVPGQGAREKLFF	TRBD1	.	TRBV12-3/TRBV12-4	TRBJ1-4
TGTGCCAGCAGTTACGAAGGGCTAGCGGGAGGCTATGAGCAGTTCTTC	CASSYEGLAGGYEQFF	TRBD2	.	TRBV6-2/TRBV6-3	TRBJ2-1
TGCAGTGCCGTTGGACAGGATGGCTACGAGCAGTACTTC	CSAVGQDGYEQYF	TRBD1	.	TRBV20-1	TRBJ2-7
TGTGCCAGTAATCTGGCGCCTTCTGGGGCCAACGTCCTGACTTTC	CASNLAPSGANVLTF	.	.	TRBV19	TRBJ2-6
TGCAGTGCTAGTCCCCGAGGACAGGGGGTTAATGGCTACACCTTC	CSASPRGQGVNGYTF	TRBD1	.	TRBV20-1	TRBJ1-2
TGTGCCAGCAGTCCCAAAACTAGGAGGGTATGGACCTACGAGCAGTACTTC	CASSPKTRRVWTYEQYF	.	.	TRBV28	TRBJ2-7
TGCGCCAGCAGCTTGGCCGACAGCTCCTACGAGCAGTACTTC	CASSLADSSYEQYF	.	many	TRBV5-1	TRBJ2-7
TGCGCCAGCAGCTTCGCGGAGATTGACCGGACTGAAGCTTTCTTT	CASSFAEIDRTEAFF	.	few	TRBV5-1	TRBJ1-1
TGTGCCAGCAGCTTAGAGGCCAGCAGATCTAACTATGGCTACACCTTC	CASSLEASRSNYGYTF	.	few	TRBV11-2	TRBJ1-2
TGTGCCAGCAGCTTAATAGGGGTCTTAGCGGGAGCCTACAATGAGCAGTTCTTC	CASSLIGVLAGAYNEQFF	TRBD2	once	TRBV11-2	TRBJ2-1
TGTGCCAGCAGTTACCCGGAAGAGACCCAGTACTTC	CASSYPEETQYF	.	many	TRBV6-2/TRBV6-3	TRBJ2-5